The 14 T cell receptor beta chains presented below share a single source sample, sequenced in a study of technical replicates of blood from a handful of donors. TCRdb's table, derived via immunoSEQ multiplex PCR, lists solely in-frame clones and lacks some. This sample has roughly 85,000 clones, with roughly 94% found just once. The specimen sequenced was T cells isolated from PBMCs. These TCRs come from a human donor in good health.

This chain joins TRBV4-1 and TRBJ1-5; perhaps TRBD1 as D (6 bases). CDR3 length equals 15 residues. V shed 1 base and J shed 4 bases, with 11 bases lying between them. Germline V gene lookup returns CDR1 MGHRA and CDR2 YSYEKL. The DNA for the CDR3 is TGCGCCAGCAGCCAAGGGGGGGGCGGTAATCAGCCCCAGCATTTT. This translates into CASSQGGGGNQPQHF.

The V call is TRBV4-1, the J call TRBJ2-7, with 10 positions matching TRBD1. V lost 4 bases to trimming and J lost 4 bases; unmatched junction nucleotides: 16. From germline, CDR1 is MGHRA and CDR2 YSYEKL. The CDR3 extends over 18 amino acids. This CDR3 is CASSLLLMVRQGAYEQYF. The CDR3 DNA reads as TGCGCCAGCAGCCTCCTATTGATGGTAAGACAGGGGGCTTACGAGCAGTACTTC.

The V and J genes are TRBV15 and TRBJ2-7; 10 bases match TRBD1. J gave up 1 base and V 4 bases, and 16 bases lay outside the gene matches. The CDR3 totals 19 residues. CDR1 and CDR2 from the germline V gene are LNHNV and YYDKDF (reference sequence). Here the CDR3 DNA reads TGTGCCACCAGCACCTCCGGGACAGGGGCCTCTTTACAATCCTACGAGCAGTACTTC. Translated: CATSTSGTGASLQSYEQYF.

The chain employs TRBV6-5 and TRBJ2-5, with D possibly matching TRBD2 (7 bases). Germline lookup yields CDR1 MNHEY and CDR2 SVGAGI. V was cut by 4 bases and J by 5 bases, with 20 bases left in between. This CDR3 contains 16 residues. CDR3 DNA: TGTGCCAGCAGTTCCCTGGAGAGGGGAGGGGGGGAGACCCAGTACTTC. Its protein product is CASSSLERGGGETQYF.

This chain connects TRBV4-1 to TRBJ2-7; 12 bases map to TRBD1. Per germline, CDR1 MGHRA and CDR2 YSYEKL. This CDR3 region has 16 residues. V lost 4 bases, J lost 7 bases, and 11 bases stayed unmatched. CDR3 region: CASSPLGRDRGREQYF. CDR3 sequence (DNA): TGCGCCAGCAGCCCGCTTGGCCGGGACAGGGGGCGAGAGCAGTACTTC.

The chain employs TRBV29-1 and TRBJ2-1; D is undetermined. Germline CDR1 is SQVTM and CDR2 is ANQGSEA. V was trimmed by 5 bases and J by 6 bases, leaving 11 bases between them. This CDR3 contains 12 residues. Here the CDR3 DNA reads TGCAGCGTTCGCCTAGACCTCAATGAGCAGTTCTTC. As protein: CSVRLDLNEQFF.

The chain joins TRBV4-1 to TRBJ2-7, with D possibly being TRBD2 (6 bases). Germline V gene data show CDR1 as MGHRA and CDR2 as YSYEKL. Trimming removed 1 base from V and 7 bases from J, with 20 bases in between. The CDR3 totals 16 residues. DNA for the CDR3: TGCGCCAGCAGCCAAGGCCTCTCGGGACTGGTCTTGGAGCAGTACTTC. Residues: CASSQGLSGLVLEQYF.

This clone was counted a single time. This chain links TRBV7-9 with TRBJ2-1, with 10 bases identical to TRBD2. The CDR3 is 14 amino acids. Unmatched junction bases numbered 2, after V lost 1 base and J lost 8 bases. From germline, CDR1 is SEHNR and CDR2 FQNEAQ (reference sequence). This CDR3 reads CASSLEREGDEQFF. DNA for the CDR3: TGTGCCAGCAGCTTAGAGCGGGAGGGTGATGAGCAGTTCTTC.

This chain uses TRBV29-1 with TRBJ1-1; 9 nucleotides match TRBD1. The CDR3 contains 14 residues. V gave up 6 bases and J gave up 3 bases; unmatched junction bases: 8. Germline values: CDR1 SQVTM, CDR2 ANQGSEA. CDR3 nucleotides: TGCAGCGTCGGGACAGGGCGCAGGGACACTGAAGCTTTCTTT. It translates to CSVGTGRRDTEAFF.

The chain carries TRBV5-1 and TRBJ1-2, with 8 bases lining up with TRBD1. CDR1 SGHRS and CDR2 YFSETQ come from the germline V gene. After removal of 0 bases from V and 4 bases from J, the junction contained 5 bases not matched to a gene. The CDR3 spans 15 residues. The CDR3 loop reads CASSLVDRGIYGYTF. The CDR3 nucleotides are TGCGCCAGCAGCTTGGTCGACAGGGGAATCTATGGCTACACCTTC.

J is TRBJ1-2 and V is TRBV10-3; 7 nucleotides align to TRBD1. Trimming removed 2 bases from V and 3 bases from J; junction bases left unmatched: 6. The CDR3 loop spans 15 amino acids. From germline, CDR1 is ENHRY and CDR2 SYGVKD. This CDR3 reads CAISEDRVLDYGYTF. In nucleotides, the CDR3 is TGTGCCATCAGTGAGGACAGGGTCCTTGACTATGGCTACACCTTC.

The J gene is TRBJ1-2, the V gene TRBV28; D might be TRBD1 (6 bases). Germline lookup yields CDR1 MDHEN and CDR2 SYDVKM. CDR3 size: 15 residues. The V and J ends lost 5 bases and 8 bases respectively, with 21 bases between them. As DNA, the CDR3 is TGTGCCAGCAGTCCCCCAGGAGCGGGGGCGCGGGGCTACACCTTC. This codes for CASSPPGAGARGYTF.

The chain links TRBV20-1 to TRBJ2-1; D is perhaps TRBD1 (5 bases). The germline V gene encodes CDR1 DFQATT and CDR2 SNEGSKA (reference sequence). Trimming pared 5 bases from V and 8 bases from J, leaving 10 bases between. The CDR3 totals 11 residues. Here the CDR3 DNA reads TGCAGTGCTTTATCAGGGTATGAGCAGTTCTTC. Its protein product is CSALSGYEQFF.

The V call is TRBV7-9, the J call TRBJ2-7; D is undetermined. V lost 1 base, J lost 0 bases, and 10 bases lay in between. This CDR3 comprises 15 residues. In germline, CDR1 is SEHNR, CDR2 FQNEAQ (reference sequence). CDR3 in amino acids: CASSLGGWSSYEQYF. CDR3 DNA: TGTGCCAGCAGCTTAGGTGGCTGGAGCTCCTACGAGCAGTACTTC.